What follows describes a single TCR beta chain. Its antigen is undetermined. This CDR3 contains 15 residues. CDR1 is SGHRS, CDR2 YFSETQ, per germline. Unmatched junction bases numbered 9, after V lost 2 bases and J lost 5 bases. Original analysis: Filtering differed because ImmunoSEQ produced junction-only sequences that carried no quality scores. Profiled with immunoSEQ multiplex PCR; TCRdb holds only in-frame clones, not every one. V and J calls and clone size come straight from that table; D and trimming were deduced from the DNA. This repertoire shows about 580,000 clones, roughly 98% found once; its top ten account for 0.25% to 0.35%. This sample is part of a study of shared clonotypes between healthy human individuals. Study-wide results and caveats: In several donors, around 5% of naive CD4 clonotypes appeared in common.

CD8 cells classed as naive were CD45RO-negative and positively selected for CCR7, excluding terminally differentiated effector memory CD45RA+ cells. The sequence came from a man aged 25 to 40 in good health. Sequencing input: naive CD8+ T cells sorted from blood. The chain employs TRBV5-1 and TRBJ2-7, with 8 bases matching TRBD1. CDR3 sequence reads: CASSFPGGAVDEQYF. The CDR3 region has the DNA TGCGCCAGCAGCTTCCCAGGGGGCGCAGTAGACGAGCAGTACTTC.